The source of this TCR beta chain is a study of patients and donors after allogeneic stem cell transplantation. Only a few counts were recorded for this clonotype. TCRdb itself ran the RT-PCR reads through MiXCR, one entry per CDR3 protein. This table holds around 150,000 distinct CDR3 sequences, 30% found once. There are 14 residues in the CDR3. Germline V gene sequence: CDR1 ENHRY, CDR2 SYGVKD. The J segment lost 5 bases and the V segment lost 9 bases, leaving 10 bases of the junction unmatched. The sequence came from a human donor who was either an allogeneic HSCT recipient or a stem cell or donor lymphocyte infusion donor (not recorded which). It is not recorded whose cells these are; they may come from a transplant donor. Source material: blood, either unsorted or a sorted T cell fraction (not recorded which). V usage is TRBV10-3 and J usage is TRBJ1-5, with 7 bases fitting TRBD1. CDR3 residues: CAIAPARGDQPQHF. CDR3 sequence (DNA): TGTGCCATTGCACCGGCCAGGGGGGATCAGCCCCAGCATTTT.